One sample yielded the 15 T cell receptor beta chains listed below, sequenced in a study of cytomegalovirus exposure and HLA in healthy donors (dated by TCRdb to about 2017). To prepare the library, the immunoSEQ multiplex PCR assay was applied. A mixture of 60 forward primers for TCR Vbeta segments and 13 reverse primers for TCR Jbeta segments was used in the multiplex PCR. TCRdb re-hosts the immuneACCESS table, in-frame sequences only. Its copies lack some clones; in the studies checked, an unresolved V gene accounts for under half of them, and the cause for the rest is not known. A total of some 120,000 clones appear in this sample, 70% to 80% of them only once. The ten most abundant clones make up approximately 2% of the sample. The sample was PBMCs. These receptors were obtained from a human donor in good health.

The chain joins TRBV6-5 to TRBJ1-4; 9 bases are shared with TRBD1. CDR3 length: 13 amino acids. The ends lost 8 bases at V and 10 bases at J; junction bases unmatched: 8. Per germline, CDR1 MNHEY and CDR2 SVGAGI. The CDR3 is CASGTGFGGKLFF. The CDR3 DNA follows: TGTGCCAGCGGGACAGGGTTCGGGGGAAAACTGTTTTTT.

The CDR3 nucleotides are TGTGCCAGCACCCCCCGCGACAGGGGTAACACCGGGGAGCTGTTTTTT. Translated: CASTPRDRGNTGELFF. The V and J genes are TRBV7-2 and TRBJ2-2, with 8 bases that match TRBD1. V was clipped by 7 bases and J by 2 bases; unmatched bases: 9. Germline assignment: CDR1 SGHTA and CDR2 FQGNSA. The CDR3 length is 16 residues.

The rearrangement uses TRBV18 and TRBJ2-7; D is possibly TRBD1 (5 bases). CDR3 length equals 14 residues. Trimming pared 1 base from V and 4 bases from J, leaving 11 bases between. Germline assignment: CDR1 KGHSH and CDR2 LQKENI. CDR3 sequence reads: CASSPRDSSYEQYF. The CDR3 DNA follows: TGTGCCAGCTCACCACGCGACAGTTCGTACGAGCAGTACTTC.

This chain uses TRBV7-6 with TRBJ1-4; D perhaps matches TRBD1 (5 bases). Germline V gives CDR1 SGHVS, CDR2 FNYEAQ. Trimming took off 0 bases at V and 7 bases at J, with 12 bases between the two ends. CDR3 size: 15 residues. The CDR3 coding sequence is TGTGCCAGCAGCTTAGCAGGGGCGCAGAGTGAAAAACTGTTTTTT. Its protein is CASSLAGAQSEKLFF.

The rearrangement links TRBV6-1 to TRBJ1-1; D gene uncertain. This CDR3 spans 13 amino acids. Germline V gene sequence: CDR1 MNHNS, CDR2 SASEGT. Trimming pared 1 base from V and 6 bases from J, leaving 9 bases between. The DNA of the CDR3 is TGTGCCAGCAGTGAAGGTGGGCGACCTGAAGCTTTCTTT. It codes for CASSEGGRPEAFF.

The chain recombines TRBV28 with TRBJ1-1; D may be TRBD1 (5 bases). This CDR3 comprises 14 residues. Trimming took off 5 bases at V and 1 base at J, with 11 bases between the two ends. In germline, CDR1 is MDHEN, CDR2 SYDVKM. DNA for the CDR3: TGTGCCAGCAGTCCGTATACAGGGAACACTGAAGCTTTCTTT. This codes for CASSPYTGNTEAFF.

The rearrangement links TRBV6-5 to TRBJ1-2, with 7 bases lining up with TRBD1. The CDR3 covers 14 residues. Germline V CDR1 and CDR2: MNHEY, SVGAGI. CDR3 amino acids: CATGGTDKFYGYTF. CDR3 coding DNA: TGTGCTACCGGAGGGACAGACAAGTTCTATGGCTACACCTTC.

As DNA, the CDR3 is TGTGCCAGCAGCCAAAGCGCGGGAAACACCGGGGAGCTGTTTTTT. This sequence encodes CASSQSAGNTGELFF. This chain links TRBV7-2 with TRBJ2-2; perhaps TRBD2 as D (6 bases). In germline, CDR1 is SGHTA, CDR2 FQGNSA. Trimming shortened V by 5 bases and J by 2 bases, and 12 bases separated the two germline ends. The CDR3 loop spans 15 amino acids.

The chain has TRBV7-2 and TRBJ2-7; 7 bases are shared with TRBD1. This CDR3 region has 14 residues. J was trimmed by 2 bases and V by 3 bases; bases with no gene match: 4. CDR1 is SGHTA and CDR2 is FQGNSA in the germline V gene. CDR3: CASSFRDSTYEQYF. The CDR3 coding sequence is TGTGCCAGCAGCTTCCGGGACAGTACCTACGAGCAGTACTTC.

This clone was seen a single time. The rearrangement joins TRBV7-9 to TRBJ2-1, with 8 nucleotides matching TRBD1. The V segment lost 3 bases and the J segment 9 bases; nucleotides outside the gene matches: 7. Germline V gene lookup returns CDR1 SEHNR and CDR2 FQNEAQ (reference sequence). The length of the CDR3 is 14 residues. For the CDR3, the DNA is TGTGCCAGCAGCTTGACAGGGGCCTTGGTTGAGCAGTTCTTC. It yields the protein CASSLTGALVEQFF.

The chain couples TRBV4-3 to TRBJ2-3; D is possibly TRBD2 (5 bases). This CDR3 has 17 residues. V lost 0 bases and J 2 bases, leaving 15 bases between the germline ends. Germline CDR1 is LGHNA and CDR2 is YSLEER. CDR3 sequence reads: CASSQDRASLNTDTQYF. The CDR3 nucleotides are TGCGCCAGCAGCCAAGATCGGGCTAGCCTCAACACAGATACGCAGTATTTT.

This clone has more than one count but fewer than ten. The chain links TRBV5-5 to TRBJ2-7, with 9 bases matching TRBD2. CDR3 length equals 15 residues. Unmatched junction bases numbered 5, after V lost 2 bases and J lost 2 bases. Looked up from germline, CDR1 is SGHKS and CDR2 is YYEKEE (reference sequence). The CDR3 here is CASSFGLAGTYEQYF. The CDR3 DNA sequence: TGTGCCAGCAGCTTTGGCCTAGCGGGAACCTACGAGCAGTACTTC.

V is TRBV4-3 and J is TRBJ2-5; a possible D gene is TRBD1 (6 bases). CDR3 length: 16 amino acids. V was cut by 0 bases and J by 2 bases, with 13 bases left in between. The germline gives CDR1 LGHNA, CDR2 YSLEER. The CDR3 is CASSQEWWGPQETQYF. The CDR3, as DNA: TGCGCCAGCAGCCAAGAGTGGTGGGGGCCGCAAGAGACCCAGTACTTC.

This chain connects TRBV9 to TRBJ2-7, with D tentatively TRBD1 (7 bases). In germline, CDR1 is SGDLS, CDR2 YYNGEE. Trimming removed 0 bases at V and 4 bases at J, with 11 bases between. The CDR3 has 14 residues. The CDR3 sequence: CASSVAPGGYEQYF. The CDR3 nucleotides read TGTGCCAGCAGCGTAGCTCCAGGGGGGTACGAGCAGTACTTC. The entire variable domain, with the rest obtained from reference TRBV9 and TRBJ2-7, is as follows: DSGVTQTPKHLITATGQRVTLRCSPRSGDLSVYWYQQSLDQGLQFLIQYYNGEERAKGNILERFSAQQFPDLHSELNLSSLELGDSALYFCASSVAPGGYEQYFGPGTRLTVT.

The V gene is TRBV6-6, the J gene TRBJ2-7, with 12 bases aligning to TRBD2. The CDR3 totals 15 residues. Trimming cost V 5 bases and J 5 bases; bases outside gene matches: 7. Germline V lookup: CDR1 MNHNY, CDR2 SVGAGI (reference sequence). The CDR3 protein is CASSRLAGDGNEQYF. CDR3 coding DNA: TGTGCCAGCAGTCGACTAGCGGGAGATGGCAACGAGCAGTACTTC.